This TCR beta chain comes out of a study of T-cell reconstitution after alpha-beta-depleted transplantation in children (TCRdb year 2016). Some background on the complete study: Using TCR repertoire profiling, the study followed T-cell immune reconstitution in a quantitative way in children after TCRalphabeta/CD19-depleted allogeneic hematopoietic cell transplantation.

This clonotype has ten or more counts. It lacks a known antigen. No much larger clone is present one base from it, and per-base qualities are unavailable. Receptor amplification or capture employed PCR. TCRdb shows the sequencer as Illumina HiSeq 2500. TCR library preparation used molecular barcoding, with unique molecular identifiers applied to normalize quantification of the TCRbeta repertoire. The raw public data were reprocessed by TCRdb itself: fastp quality trimming at Q25, MiXCR clonotype calling, in-frame beta chains only. Entries are consolidated by CDR3 protein sequence, retaining the most common genes and DNA. The sample contains fewer than 120,000 distinct CDR3 sequences, 9% to 12% of them found a single time. The ten top clones hold 6.5% to 9.5% of the sample. The sequencing here drew on PBMCs from the stem cell graft donor, taken from the stem cell graft. The receptor was isolated from a human donor who donated a stem cell graft to a child with acute lymphoblastic leukemia.

The CDR3 corresponds to CSANRGRGGQETQYF. In nucleotide form, the sequence is TGCAGTGCTAACAGGGGGCGCGGGGGTCAAGAGACCCAGTACTTC. The rearranged segments are TRBV20-1 and TRBJ2-5, and 9 junctional nucleotides match TRBD1. The CDR3 contains 15 residues, cysteine and phenylalanine counted. Kept here is only the CDR3 DNA, which spans 45 bases and is read in frame from base 1. Clipping removes 4 bases from V and 2 bases from J, with 8 as the unmatched junction base count. For CDR1 and CDR2, the germline V gene (reference sequence) lists DFQATT and SNEGSKA.